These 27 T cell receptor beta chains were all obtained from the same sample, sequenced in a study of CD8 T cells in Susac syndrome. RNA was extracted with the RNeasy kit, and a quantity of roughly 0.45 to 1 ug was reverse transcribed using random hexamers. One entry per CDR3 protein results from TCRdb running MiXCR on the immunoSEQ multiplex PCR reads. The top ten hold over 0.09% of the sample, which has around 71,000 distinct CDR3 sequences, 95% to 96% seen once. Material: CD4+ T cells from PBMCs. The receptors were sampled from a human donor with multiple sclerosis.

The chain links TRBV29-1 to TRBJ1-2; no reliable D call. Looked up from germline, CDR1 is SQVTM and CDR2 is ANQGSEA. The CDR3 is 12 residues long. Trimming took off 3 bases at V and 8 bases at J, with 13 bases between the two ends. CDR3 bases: TGCAGCGTTGAGGGCCGGGATTTGGGCTACACCTTC. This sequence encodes CSVEGRDLGYTF.

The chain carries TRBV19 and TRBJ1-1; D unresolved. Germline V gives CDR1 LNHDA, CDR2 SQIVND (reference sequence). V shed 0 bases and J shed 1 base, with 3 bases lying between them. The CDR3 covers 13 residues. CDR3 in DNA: TGTGCCAGTAGTATAGATCCGAACACTGAAGCTTTCTTT. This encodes CASSIDPNTEAFF.

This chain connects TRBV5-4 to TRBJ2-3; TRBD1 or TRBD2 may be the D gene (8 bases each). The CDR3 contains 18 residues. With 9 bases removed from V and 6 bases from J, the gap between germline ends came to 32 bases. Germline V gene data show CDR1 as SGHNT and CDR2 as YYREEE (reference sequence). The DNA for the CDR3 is TGTGCCACGGGGACAGGTCGGCGGGGGGTCATCCAGATGGATACGCAGTATTTT. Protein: CATGTGRRGVIQMDTQYF.

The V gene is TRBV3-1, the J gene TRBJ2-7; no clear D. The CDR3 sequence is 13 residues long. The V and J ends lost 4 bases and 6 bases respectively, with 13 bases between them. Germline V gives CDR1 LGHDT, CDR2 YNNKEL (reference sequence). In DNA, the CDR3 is TGTGCCAGCAGCCTCCAACGGATCGGCGAGCAGTACTTC. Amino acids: CASSLQRIGEQYF.

CDR3 DNA sequence: TGTGCCAGCAGTTCTCTTCGCGGGGGCTACGAGCAGTACTTC. It translates to CASSSLRGGYEQYF. The chain recombines TRBV25-1 with TRBJ2-7; 7 nucleotides line up with TRBD2. The ends lost 5 bases at V and 3 bases at J; junction bases unmatched: 7. The CDR3 is made up of 14 amino acids. Germline CDR1 is MGHDK and CDR2 is SYGVNS.

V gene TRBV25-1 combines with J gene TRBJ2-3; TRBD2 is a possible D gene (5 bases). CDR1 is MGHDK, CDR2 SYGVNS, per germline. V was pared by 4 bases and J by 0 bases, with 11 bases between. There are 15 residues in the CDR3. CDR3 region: CASSVGRTSTDTQYF. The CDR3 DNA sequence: TGTGCCAGCAGTGTCGGACGGACTAGCACAGATACGCAGTATTTT.

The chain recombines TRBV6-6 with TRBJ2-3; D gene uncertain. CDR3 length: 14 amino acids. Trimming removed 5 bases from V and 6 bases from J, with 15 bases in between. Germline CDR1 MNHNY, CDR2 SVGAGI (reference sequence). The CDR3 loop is CASSRSLRVDTQYF. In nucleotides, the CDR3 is TGTGCCAGCAGTCGTAGCCTGCGAGTTGATACGCAGTATTTT.

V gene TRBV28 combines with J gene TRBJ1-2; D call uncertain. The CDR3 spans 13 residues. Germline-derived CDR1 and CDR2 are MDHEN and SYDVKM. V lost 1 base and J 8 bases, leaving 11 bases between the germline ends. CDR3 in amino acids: CASSLFGFRGYTF. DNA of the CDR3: TGTGCCAGCAGTTTATTTGGGTTCCGAGGCTACACCTTC.

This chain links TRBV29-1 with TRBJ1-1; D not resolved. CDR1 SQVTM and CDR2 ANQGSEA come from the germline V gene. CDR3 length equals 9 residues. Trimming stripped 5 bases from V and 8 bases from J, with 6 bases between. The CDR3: CSVPGEAFF. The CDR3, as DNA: TGCAGCGTTCCCGGGGAAGCTTTCTTT.

The CDR3 DNA follows: TGCGCCAGCAGCCAAGACGCGAAGGCATTGGCAGATACGCAGTATTTT. This encodes CASSQDAKALADTQYF. V is TRBV4-3 and J is TRBJ2-3; D is unresolved. Trimming left V 0 bases short and J 4 bases short, with 14 bases between. Germline V lookup: CDR1 LGHNA, CDR2 YSLEER. This CDR3 has 16 amino acids.

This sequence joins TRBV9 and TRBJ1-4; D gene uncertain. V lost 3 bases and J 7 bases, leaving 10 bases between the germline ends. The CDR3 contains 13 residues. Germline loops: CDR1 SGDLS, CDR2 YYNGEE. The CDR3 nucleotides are TGTGCCAGCAGCGGGGCCCGGGGTGAAAAACTGTTTTTT. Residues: CASSGARGEKLFF. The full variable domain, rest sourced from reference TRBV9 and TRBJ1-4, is DSGVTQTPKHLITATGQRVTLRCSPRSGDLSVYWYQQSLDQGLQFLIQYYNGEERAKGNILERFSAQQFPDLHSELNLSSLELGDSALYFCASSGARGEKLFFGSGTQLSVL.

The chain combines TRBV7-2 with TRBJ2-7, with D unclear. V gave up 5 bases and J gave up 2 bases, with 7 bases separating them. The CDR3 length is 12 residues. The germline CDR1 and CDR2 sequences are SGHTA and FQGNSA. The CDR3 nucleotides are TGTGCCAGCAGCCAACTGACCTACGAGCAGTACTTC. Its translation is CASSQLTYEQYF.

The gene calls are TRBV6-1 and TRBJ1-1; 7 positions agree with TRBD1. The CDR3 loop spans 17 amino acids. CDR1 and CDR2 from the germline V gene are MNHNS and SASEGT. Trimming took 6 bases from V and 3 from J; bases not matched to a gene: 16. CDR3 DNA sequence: TGTGCCAGCAGACGACGCCTTTTCGACAGGGAGGACACTGAAGCTTTCTTT. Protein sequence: CASRRRLFDREDTEAFF.

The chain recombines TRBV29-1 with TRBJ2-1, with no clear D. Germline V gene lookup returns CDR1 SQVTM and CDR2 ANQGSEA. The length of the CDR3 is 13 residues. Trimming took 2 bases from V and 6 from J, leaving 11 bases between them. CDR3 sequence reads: CSVELTTGNEQFF. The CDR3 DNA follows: TGCAGCGTTGAACTCACTACGGGCAATGAGCAGTTCTTC.

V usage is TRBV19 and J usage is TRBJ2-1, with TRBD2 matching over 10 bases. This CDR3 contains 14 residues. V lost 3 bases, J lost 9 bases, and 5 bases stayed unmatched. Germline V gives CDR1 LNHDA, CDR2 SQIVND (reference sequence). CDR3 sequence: CASSIQRGGGEQFF. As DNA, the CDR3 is TGTGCCAGTAGTATTCAGCGGGGGGGCGGTGAGCAGTTCTTC.

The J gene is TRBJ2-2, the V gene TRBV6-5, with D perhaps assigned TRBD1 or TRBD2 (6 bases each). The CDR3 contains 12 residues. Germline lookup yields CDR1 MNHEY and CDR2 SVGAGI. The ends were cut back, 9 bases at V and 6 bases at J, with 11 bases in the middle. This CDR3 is CASRRGPGELFF. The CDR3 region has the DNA TGTGCCAGTCGTCGGGGGCCCGGGGAGCTGTTTTTT.

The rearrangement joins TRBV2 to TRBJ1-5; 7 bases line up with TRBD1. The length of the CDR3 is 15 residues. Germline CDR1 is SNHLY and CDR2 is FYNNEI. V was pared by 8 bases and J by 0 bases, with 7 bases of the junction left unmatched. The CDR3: CASSRQGHSNQPQHF. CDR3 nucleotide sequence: TGTGCCAGCTCGCGACAGGGCCATAGCAATCAGCCCCAGCATTTT.

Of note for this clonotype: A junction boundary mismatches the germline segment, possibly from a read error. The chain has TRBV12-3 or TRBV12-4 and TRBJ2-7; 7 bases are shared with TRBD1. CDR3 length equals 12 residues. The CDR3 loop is CASSLAGTVLDF. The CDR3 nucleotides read TGTGCCAGCAGTCTGGCCGGGACAGTCCTCGACTTC.

The CDR3 DNA sequence: TGTGCCAGCAGTTTATTTGACATATCTGAGTATCAGCCCCAGCATTTT. This encodes CASSLFDISEYQPQHF. The rearrangement links TRBV28 to TRBJ1-5; D ambiguous. Trimming pared 1 base from V and 5 bases from J, leaving 15 bases between. CDR3 length: 16 residues. Germline CDR1 and CDR2: MDHEN and SYDVKM.

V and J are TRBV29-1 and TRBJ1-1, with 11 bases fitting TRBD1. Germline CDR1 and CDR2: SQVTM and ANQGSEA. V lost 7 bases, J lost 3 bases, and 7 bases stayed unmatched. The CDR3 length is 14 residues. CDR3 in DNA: TGCAGCGGCCGGGACAGGGGGACGGACACTGAAGCTTTCTTT. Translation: CSGRDRGTDTEAFF.

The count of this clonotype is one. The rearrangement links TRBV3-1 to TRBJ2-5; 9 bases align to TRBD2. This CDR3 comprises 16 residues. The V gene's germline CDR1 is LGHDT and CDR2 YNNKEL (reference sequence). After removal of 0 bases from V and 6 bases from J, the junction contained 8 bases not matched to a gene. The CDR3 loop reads CASSQDAGGPWKTQYF. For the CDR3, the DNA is TGTGCCAGCAGCCAAGATGCGGGGGGGCCTTGGAAGACCCAGTACTTC.

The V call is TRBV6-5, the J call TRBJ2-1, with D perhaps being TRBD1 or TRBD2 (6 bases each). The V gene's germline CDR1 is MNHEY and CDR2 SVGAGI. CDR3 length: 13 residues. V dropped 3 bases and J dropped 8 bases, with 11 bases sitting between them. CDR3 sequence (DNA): TGTGCCAGCAGTTATCCGGGGGCGCATGAGCAGTTCTTC. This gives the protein CASSYPGAHEQFF.

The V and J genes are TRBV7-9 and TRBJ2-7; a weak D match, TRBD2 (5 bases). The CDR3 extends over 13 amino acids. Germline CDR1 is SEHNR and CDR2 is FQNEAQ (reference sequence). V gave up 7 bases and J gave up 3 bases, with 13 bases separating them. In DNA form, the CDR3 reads TGTGCCAGCATGAGCGGCGGCTACTACGAGCAGTACTTC. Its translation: CASMSGGYYEQYF. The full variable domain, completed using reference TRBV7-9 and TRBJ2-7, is DTGVSQNPRHKITKRGQNVTFRCDPISEHNRLYWYRQTLGQGPEFLTYFQNEAQLEKSRLLSDRFSAERPKGSFSTLEIQRTEQGDSAMYLCASMSGGYYEQYFGPGTRLTVT.

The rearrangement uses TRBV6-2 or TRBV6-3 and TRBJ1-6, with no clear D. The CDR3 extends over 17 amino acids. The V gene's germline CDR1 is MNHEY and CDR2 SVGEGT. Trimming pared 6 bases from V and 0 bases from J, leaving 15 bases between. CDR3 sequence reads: CASRSPAFSSYNSPLHF. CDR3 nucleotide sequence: TGTGCCAGCAGGTCTCCCGCGTTTAGCTCCTATAATTCACCCCTCCACTTT.

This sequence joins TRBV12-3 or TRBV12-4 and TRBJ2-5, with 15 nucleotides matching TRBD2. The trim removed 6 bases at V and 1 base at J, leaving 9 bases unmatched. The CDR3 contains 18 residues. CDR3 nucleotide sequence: TGTGCCAGCAGCCGGGGACTAGCGGGGGGACTCGTCCAAGAGACCCAGTACTTC. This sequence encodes CASSRGLAGGLVQETQYF.

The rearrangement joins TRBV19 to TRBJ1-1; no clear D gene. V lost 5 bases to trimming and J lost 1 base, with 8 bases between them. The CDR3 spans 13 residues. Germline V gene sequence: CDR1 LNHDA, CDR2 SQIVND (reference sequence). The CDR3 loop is CASSGNRNTEAFF. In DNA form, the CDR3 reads TGTGCCAGTAGTGGCAACCGGAACACTGAAGCTTTCTTT.

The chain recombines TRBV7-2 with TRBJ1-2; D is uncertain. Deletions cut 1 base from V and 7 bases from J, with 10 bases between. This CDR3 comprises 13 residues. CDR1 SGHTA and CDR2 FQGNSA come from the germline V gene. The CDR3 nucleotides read TGTGCCAGCAGCTTAGTCCGGGTCCCTGGCTACACCTTC. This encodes CASSLVRVPGYTF.